Here is one T cell receptor beta chain with its context. This entry comes from a study of blood T cell repertoires in COVID-19. Background on the study: The origin of the acute and convalescent COVID-19 samples was the United States, Italy and Spain.

The CDR3 is 15 amino acids. Trimming took 0 bases from V and 1 from J; bases not matched to a gene: 1. Germline V gene data show CDR1 as MGHRA and CDR2 as YSYEKL. As processed by the authors: Reference gene primers were amplified, and this amplification served to estimate nucleated cell counts. Sequencing used immunoSEQ multiplex PCR; TCRdb keeps in-frame clones, though not all of them. V and J calls and clone size follow that table, whereas D and trimming were derived from the DNA. The table includes under 300,000 clones, about 88% detected once. This TCR derives from a woman in her thirties or forties who had recovered from COVID-19. J is TRBJ2-5 and V is TRBV4-1, with 8 bases that match TRBD1. What was sequenced was peripheral blood. This CDR3 reads CASSQDRGLQETQYF. As DNA, the CDR3 is TGCGCCAGCAGCCAAGACAGGGGGCTCCAAGAGACCCAGTACTTC.